A selection of T cell receptor beta chains follows, all from one sample in a study of identical twins. Via MiXCR, TCRdb re-called the 5' RACE reads, giving one row per CDR3 protein. The sample carries around 960,000 distinct CDR3 sequences, 9% to 15% recorded once. This same sample was also part of a study on yellow fever vaccine responses in identical twins.

Sequencing was carried out using PBMCs. These receptors were taken from a woman between 18 and 30 years old in good health. Both conserved end residues are part of each CDR3. A D gene is named only where the DNA matches it firmly. Only some rows state a clone size, as once, few, many or a class for expanded clones.

j_gene | d_gene | v_gene | abundance | CDR3nt | CDR3aa
TRBJ1-4 | - | TRBV20-1 | few | TGCAGTGCTAGAGATAGAGGAGGGAGTGAAAAACTGTTTTTT | CSARDRGGSEKLFF
TRBJ1-2 | - | TRBV28 | - | TGTGCCAGCAGTTTTCTAGGGAATAACTATGGCTACACCTTC | CASSFLGNNYGYTF
TRBJ1-5 | - | TRBV3-1 | few | TGTGCCAGCAGTCCTACCGGGACGCCAGATAGCAATCAGCCCCAGCATTTT | CASSPTGTPDSNQPQHF
TRBJ2-7 | - | TRBV12-3/TRBV12-4 | - | TGTGCCTCCTCTGGGCGGGTAACCTACGAGCAGTACTTC | CASSGRVTYEQYF
TRBJ2-2 | - | TRBV7-2 | many | TGTGCCAGCAGCCCCCCCCCCGGGGAGCTGTTTTTT | CASSPPPGELFF
TRBJ1-2 | TRBD1 | TRBV20-1 | few | TGCAGTGCGAAACAGGGGTCGGGCTATGGCTACACCTTC | CSAKQGSGYGYTF
TRBJ2-5 | - | TRBV6-2/TRBV6-3 | many | TGTGCCAGCAGGCCGAGTGGGGGATTCTTAGAGACCCAGTACTTC | CASRPSGGFLETQYF
TRBJ2-7 | - | TRBV11-2 | - | TGTGCCAGCAGCTTCGCCGAATTCTACGAGCAGTACTTC | CASSFAEFYEQYF
TRBJ2-5 | TRBD2 | TRBV6-1 | - | TGTGCCAGCAATAGCGGGGATCAAGAGACCCAGTACTTC | CASNSGDQETQYF
TRBJ2-2 | TRBD1 | TRBV12-3/TRBV12-4 | few | TGTGCCAGCAGTATCGGAGGACAGGGACGCACCGGGGAGCTGTTTTTT | CASSIGGQGRTGELFF
TRBJ1-5 | - | TRBV15 | few | TGTGCCACCAGCAGAGACCCCCCCGGCAATCAGCCCCAGCATTTT | CATSRDPPGNQPQHF
TRBJ1-5 | - | TRBV20-1 | - | TGCAGTGCTAGAGCCTCGTCGGGGGGTCAGCCCCAGCATTTT | CSARASSGGQPQHF
TRBJ1-1 | - | TRBV12-3/TRBV12-4 | many | TGTGCCAGCATTCCCATGGGAGTAACGAACACTGAAGCTTTCTTT | CASIPMGVTNTEAFF
TRBJ2-7 | - | TRBV3-1 | few | TGTGCCAGCAGCCAGGGACGGTTCGGAGAGCAGTACTTC | CASSQGRFGEQYF
TRBJ1-1 | - | TRBV12-3/TRBV12-4 | - | TGTGCCAGCACCCCAGAGGGGGTACTGAACACTGAAGCTTTCTTT | CASTPEGVLNTEAFF
TRBJ1-1 | - | TRBV5-1 | - | TGCGCCAGCAGCACGACAGAATGGGGGAACACTGAAGCTTTCTTT | CASSTTEWGNTEAFF
TRBJ1-3 | - | TRBV25-1 | - | TGTGCCAGCAGTGATCCGAGTATCGGAAACACCATATATTTT | CASSDPSIGNTIYF
TRBJ1-2 | - | TRBV5-1 | few | TGCGCCAGCAGCTTGACGGACAGCTTTGCGAACGGCTACACCTTC | CASSLTDSFANGYTF
TRBJ1-4 | - | TRBV20-1 | many | TGCAGTGCTAGAGCGGTTAAGGGGGAAACTAATGAAAAACTGTTTTTT | CSARAVKGETNEKLFF
TRBJ1-2 | - | TRBV20-1 | - | TGCAGTGCAGATAGACAGACGAGTTACACCTTC | CSADRQTSYTF
TRBJ2-1 | - | TRBV5-6 | many | TGTGCCAGCAGCTTGGACCGGAACAATGAGCAGTTCTTC | CASSLDRNNEQFF
TRBJ2-1 | - | TRBV5-1 | many | TGCGCCAGCAGCTTGTTCGATTCTGGTGAGCAGTTCTTC | CASSLFDSGEQFF
TRBJ2-5 | TRBD2 | TRBV27 | - | TGTGCCAGCAGTTCCACAGCAGGACTAGCGGGGGGAAGAGAGACCCAGTACTTC | CASSSTAGLAGGRETQYF
TRBJ2-7 | - | TRBV4-1 | - | TGCGCCAGCAGCCAAGTGGACTTATCCTACGAGCAGTACTTC | CASSQVDLSYEQYF
TRBJ2-4 | - | TRBV4-1 | few | TGCGCCAGCAGCCCGCACGACGGACTGCAAAACATTCAGTACTTC | CASSPHDGLQNIQYF
TRBJ2-7 | TRBD2 | TRBV7-9 | many | TGTGCCAGCAGGCCGGAACTAGCGGGAGGAAGTAGCGAGCAGTACTTC | CASRPELAGGSSEQYF
TRBJ2-6 | TRBD1 | TRBV29-1 | - | TGCAGCGTGACTGACAGGGGCGCCCATGGGGCCAACGTCCTGACTTTC | CSVTDRGAHGANVLTF
TRBJ1-2 | TRBD1 | TRBV11-2 | few | TGTGCCAGCAGCTCCCGACAGGGAGACTATGGCTACACCTTC | CASSSRQGDYGYTF
TRBJ2-1 | - | TRBV20-1 | many | TGCAGTGCTAGAGGAGTGGGGTCCTACAATGAGCAGTTCTTC | CSARGVGSYNEQFF
TRBJ1-4 | TRBD1 | TRBV6-5 | few | TGTGCCAGCAGTTACTCGAGGCAGGGGGTCGGTGAAAAACTGTTTTTT | CASSYSRQGVGEKLFF
TRBJ2-7 | TRBD2 | TRBV2 | few | TGTGCCAGCACCCTCCCTAGACTAGCGGCCTCTTCCTACGAGCAGTACTTC | CASTLPRLAASSYEQYF
TRBJ1-2 | TRBD1 | TRBV28 | - | TGTGCCAGCAGTTTACCGGGACAGGGACTCTATGGCTACACCTTC | CASSLPGQGLYGYTF
TRBJ2-1 | - | TRBV20-1 | - | TGCAGTGCTAGGGGGGACGAGCAGTTCTTC | CSARGDEQFF
TRBJ1-2 | TRBD1 | TRBV10-3 | few | TGTGCCATCAGCGAAGACAGGGCGGCGACCTTC | CAISEDRAATF
TRBJ2-5 | - | TRBV11-2 | - | TGTGCCAGCAGCTTGTCTAGCGTGCGAGGACAAGAGACCCAGTACTTC | CASSLSSVRGQETQYF
TRBJ2-3 | - | TRBV24-1 | - | TGTGCCACCAGGGACAGAATCACAGATACGCAGTATTTT | CATRDRITDTQYF
TRBJ2-5 | TRBD2 | TRBV10-3 | - | TGTGCCATCAGTGAACCTAGCGGGAGGCCCCGAGAGGAGACCCAGTACTTC | CAISEPSGRPREETQYF
TRBJ2-5 | - | TRBV24-1 | - | TGTGCCACCAGTGATGGTGGGCCAAAAGAGACCCAGTACTTC | CATSDGGPKETQYF
TRBJ2-5 | - | TRBV12-3/TRBV12-4 | many | TGTGCCAGCAGCTCCGGTCTAGGGGACGAGACCCAGTACTTC | CASSSGLGDETQYF
TRBJ1-4 | TRBD1 | TRBV20-1 | few | TGCAGTGCCCAGGGACAGCCGCCCAAACTGTTTTTT | CSAQGQPPKLFF
TRBJ2-1 | TRBD2 | TRBV7-6 | few | TGTGCCAGCAGCTTAGTGGGACTAGCTAGTGAGCAGTTCTTC | CASSLVGLASEQFF
TRBJ2-2 | - | TRBV12-3/TRBV12-4 | - | TGTGCCAGCAGTTTAGGGTGGGAGCTGTTTTTT | CASSLGWELFF
TRBJ2-1 | - | TRBV2 | - | TGTGCCAGCCCTGCCGGGCGGAGCCAACTTAACAATGAGCAGTTCTTC | CASPAGRSQLNNEQFF
TRBJ1-2 | - | TRBV12-3/TRBV12-4 | few | TGTGCCAGCAGTTTTCGGGCCACTGCCGGCTATGGCTACACCTTC | CASSFRATAGYGYTF
TRBJ2-1 | - | TRBV10-3 | - | TGTGCCATCAGGGCCGGGGATGAGCAGTTCTTC | CAIRAGDEQFF
TRBJ2-1 | - | TRBV24-1 | many | TGTGCCACCAGTGATGTGTGGACGAATGAGCAGTTCTTC | CATSDVWTNEQFF
TRBJ1-3 | - | TRBV5-6 | - | TGTGCCAGCAGCGGGCTCCGGAGCTCTGGAAACACCATATATTTT | CASSGLRSSGNTIYF
TRBJ2-1 | - | TRBV5-1 | many | TGCGCCAGCAGCATAGACAGCTCCTACAATGAGCAGTTCTTC | CASSIDSSYNEQFF
TRBJ2-5 | TRBD1 | TRBV5-1 | - | TGCGCCAGCAGGCGGGGACAGGCAGAGACCCAGTACTTC | CASRRGQAETQYF
TRBJ2-4 | - | TRBV10-3 | many | TGTGCCATCAGTGAGCCCCCCGGCACCGTCCTCGGAAACATTCAGTACTTC | CAISEPPGTVLGNIQYF
TRBJ2-1 | - | TRBV11-2 | - | TGTGCCAGCGGGTGGCGGGCCGGATCCAGCTCCTACAATGAGCAGTTCTTC | CASGWRAGSSSYNEQFF
TRBJ2-1 | - | TRBV20-1 | few | TGCAGTGCTAGAGATGATTTAGGGCGTAGCGGCCCAGACGATGAGCAGTTCTTC | CSARDDLGRSGPDDEQFF